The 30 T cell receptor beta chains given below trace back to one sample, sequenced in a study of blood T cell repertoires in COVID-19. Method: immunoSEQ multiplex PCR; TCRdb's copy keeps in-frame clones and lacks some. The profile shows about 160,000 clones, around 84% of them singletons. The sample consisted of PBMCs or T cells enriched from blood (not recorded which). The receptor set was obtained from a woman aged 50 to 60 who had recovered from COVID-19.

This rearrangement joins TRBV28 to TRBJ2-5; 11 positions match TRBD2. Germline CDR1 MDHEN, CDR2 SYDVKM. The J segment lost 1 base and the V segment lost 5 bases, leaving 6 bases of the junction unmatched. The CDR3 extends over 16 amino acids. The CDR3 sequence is CASSRGTSGIQETQYF. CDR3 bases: TGTGCCAGCAGTAGGGGGACTAGCGGAATCCAAGAGACCCAGTACTTC.

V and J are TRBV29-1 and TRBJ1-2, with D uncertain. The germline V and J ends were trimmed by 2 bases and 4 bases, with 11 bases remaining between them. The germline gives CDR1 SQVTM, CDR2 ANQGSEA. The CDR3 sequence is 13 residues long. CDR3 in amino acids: CSVESTGLYGYTF. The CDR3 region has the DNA TGCAGCGTTGAATCCACGGGTCTCTATGGCTACACCTTC.

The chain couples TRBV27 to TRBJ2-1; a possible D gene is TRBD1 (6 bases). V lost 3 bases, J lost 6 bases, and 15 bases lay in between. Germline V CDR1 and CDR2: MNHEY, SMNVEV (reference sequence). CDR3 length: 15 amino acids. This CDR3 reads CASSFPPNRANEQFF. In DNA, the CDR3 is TGTGCCAGCAGTTTCCCCCCGAACAGGGCCAATGAGCAGTTCTTC.

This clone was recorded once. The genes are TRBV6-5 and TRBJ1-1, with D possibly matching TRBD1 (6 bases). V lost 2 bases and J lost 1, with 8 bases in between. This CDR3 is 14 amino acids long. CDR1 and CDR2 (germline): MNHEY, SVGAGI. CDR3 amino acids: CASSYQGRNTEAFF. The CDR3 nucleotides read TGTGCCAGCAGTTACCAGGGGCGGAACACTGAAGCTTTCTTT.

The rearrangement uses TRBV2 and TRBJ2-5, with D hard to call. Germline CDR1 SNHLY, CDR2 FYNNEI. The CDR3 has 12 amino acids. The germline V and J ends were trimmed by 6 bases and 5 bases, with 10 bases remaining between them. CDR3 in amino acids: CASSYDSETQYF. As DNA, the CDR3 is TGTGCCAGCAGCTACGACTCGGAGACCCAGTACTTC.

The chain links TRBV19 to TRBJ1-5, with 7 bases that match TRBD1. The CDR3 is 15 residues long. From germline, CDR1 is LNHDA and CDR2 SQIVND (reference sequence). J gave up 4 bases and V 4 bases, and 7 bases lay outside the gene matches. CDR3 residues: CASSNLDRNNQPQHF. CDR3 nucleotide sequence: TGTGCCAGTAGTAACCTGGACAGGAATAATCAGCCCCAGCATTTT.

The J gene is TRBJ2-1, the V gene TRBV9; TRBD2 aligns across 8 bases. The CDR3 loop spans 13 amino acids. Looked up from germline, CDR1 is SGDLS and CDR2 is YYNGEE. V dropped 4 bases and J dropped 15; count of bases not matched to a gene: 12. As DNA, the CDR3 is TGTGCCAGCAGCCCTCTCGGGGGGGGCGGGTGGTTCTTC. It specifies CASSPLGGGGWFF.

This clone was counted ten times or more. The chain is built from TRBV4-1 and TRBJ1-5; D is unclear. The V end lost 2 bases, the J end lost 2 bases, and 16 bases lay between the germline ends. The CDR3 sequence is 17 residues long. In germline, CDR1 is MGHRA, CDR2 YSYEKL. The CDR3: CASSQTALRTGNQPQHF. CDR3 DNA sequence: TGCGCCAGCAGCCAAACCGCCTTAAGGACTGGCAATCAGCCCCAGCATTTT.

CDR3 amino acids: CASTTGGNTEAFF. In nucleotides, the CDR3 is TGTGCCAGCACCACGGGGGGGAACACTGAAGCTTTCTTT. The genes are TRBV2 and TRBJ1-1; D perhaps matches TRBD1 (5 bases). Germline V gene sequence: CDR1 SNHLY, CDR2 FYNNEI. The germline V and J ends were trimmed by 7 bases and 1 base, with 10 bases remaining between them. This CDR3 region has 13 residues.

The CDR3 DNA sequence: TGTGCCAGCAGTTACGATGGGCCCCTTTACAATGAGCAGTTCTTC. The encoded protein is CASSYDGPLYNEQFF. The chain recombines TRBV6-6 with TRBJ2-1, with D unclear. Germline CDR1 and CDR2: MNHNY and SVGAGI (reference sequence). Trimming removed 2 bases from V and 4 bases from J, with 12 bases in between. The CDR3 is 15 amino acids.

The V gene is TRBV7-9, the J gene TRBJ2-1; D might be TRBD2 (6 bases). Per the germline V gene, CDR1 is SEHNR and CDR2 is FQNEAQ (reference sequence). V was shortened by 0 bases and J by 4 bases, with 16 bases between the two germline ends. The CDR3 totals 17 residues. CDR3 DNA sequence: TGTGCCAGCAGCTTAGCGCGGGACCTCCTAGAGTACAATGAGCAGTTCTTC. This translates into CASSLARDLLEYNEQFF.

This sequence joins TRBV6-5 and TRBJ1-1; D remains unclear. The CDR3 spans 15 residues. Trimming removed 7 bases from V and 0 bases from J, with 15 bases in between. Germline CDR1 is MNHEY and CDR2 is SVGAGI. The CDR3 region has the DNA TGTGCCAGCATCCGAAATCCCGACATGAACACTGAAGCTTTCTTT. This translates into CASIRNPDMNTEAFF.

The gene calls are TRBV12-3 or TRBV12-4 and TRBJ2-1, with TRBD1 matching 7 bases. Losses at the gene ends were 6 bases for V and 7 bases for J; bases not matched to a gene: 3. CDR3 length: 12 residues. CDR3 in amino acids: CASSQQGNEQFF. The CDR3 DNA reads TGTGCCAGCAGCCAACAGGGGAATGAGCAGTTCTTC.

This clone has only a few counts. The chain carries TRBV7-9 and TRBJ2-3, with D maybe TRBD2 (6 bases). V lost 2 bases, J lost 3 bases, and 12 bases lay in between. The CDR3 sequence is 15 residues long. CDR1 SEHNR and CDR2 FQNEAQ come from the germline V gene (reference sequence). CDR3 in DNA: TGTGCCAGCAGCTTACAGGGAGGTTGGACAGATACGCAGTATTTT. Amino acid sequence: CASSLQGGWTDTQYF.

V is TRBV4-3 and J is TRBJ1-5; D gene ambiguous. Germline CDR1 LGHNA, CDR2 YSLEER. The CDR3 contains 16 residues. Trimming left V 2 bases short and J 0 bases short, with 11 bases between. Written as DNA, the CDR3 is TGCGCCAGCAGCCAATCCCCGCAGGCTAGCAATCAGCCCCAGCATTTT. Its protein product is CASSQSPQASNQPQHF.

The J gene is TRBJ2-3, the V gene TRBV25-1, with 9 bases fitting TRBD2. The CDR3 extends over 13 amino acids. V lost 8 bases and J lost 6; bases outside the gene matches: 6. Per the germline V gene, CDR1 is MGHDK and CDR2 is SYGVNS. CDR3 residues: CASGLAGADTQYF. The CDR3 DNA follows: TGTGCCAGCGGTTTAGCGGGAGCGGATACGCAGTATTTT.

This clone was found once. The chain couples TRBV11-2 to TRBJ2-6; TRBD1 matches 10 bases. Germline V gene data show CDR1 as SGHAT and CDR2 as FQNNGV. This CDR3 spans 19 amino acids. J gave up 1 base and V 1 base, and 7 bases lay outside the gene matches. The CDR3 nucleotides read TGTGCCAGCAGCTTAGGGTGGATGGGACAGGGGTCTGGGGCCAACGTCCTGACTTTC. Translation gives CASSLGWMGQGSGANVLTF.

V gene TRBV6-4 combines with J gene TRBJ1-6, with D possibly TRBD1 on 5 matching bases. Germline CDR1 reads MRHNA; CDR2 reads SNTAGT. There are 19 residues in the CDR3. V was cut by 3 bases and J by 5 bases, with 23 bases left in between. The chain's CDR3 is CASSEETTIGTGDNSPLHF. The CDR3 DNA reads TGTGCCAGCAGTGAGGAGACGACGATCGGGACGGGGGATAATTCACCCCTCCACTTT.

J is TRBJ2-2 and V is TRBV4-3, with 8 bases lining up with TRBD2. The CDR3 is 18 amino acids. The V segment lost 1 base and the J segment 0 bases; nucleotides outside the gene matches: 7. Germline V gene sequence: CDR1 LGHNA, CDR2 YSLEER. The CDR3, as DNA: TGCGCCAGCAGCCAAGGAGGACGGGGGGGAACGAACACCGGGGAGCTGTTTTTT. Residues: CASSQGGRGGTNTGELFF.

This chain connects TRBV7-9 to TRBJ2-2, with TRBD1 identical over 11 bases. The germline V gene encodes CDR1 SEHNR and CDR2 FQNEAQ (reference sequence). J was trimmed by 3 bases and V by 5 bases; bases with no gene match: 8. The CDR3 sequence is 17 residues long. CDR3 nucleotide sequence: TGTGCCAGCAGCCCAGAGGTGGGACAGGGGGACACCGGGGAGCTGTTTTTT. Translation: CASSPEVGQGDTGELFF.

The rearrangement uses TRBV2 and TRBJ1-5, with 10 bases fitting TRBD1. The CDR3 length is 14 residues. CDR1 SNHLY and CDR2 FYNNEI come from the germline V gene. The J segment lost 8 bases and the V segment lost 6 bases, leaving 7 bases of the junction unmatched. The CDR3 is CASRRDRGREPQHF. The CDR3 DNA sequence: TGTGCCAGCAGAAGAGACAGGGGGCGGGAGCCCCAGCATTTT.

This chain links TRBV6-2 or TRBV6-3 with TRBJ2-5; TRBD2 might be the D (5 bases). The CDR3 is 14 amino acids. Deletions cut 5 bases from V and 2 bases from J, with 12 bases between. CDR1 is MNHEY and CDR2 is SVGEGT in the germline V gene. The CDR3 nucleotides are TGTGCCAGCAGTGCCCCCCGAGGGCAAGAGACCCAGTACTTC. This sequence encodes CASSAPRGQETQYF.

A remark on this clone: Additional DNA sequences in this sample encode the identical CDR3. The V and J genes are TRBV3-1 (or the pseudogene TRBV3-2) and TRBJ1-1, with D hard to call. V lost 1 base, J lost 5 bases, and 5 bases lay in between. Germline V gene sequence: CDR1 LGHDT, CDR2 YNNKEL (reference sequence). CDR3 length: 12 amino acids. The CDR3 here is CASSQARTEAFF. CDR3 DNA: TGTGCCAGCAGCCAAGCCCGTACTGAAGCTTTCTTT.

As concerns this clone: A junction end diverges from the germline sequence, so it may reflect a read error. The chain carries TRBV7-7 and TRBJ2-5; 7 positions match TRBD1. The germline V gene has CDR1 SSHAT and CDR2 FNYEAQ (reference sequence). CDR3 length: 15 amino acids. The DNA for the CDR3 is TGTGCTAGCAGCTTAGCCCCAGGGGGAAGCGAGACCCAGTACTTC. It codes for CASSLAPGGSETQYF.

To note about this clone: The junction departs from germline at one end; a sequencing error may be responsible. The CDR3 bases are TGTGCTAGCAGCTTAGGACTGTTTGGTTTACAAGAGACCCAGTACTTC. Protein sequence: CASSLGLFGLQETQYF. The rearrangement links TRBV7-7 to TRBJ2-5; tentative D call: TRBD2 (5 bases). CDR3 size: 16 residues. Germline V gene data show CDR1 as SSHAT and CDR2 as FNYEAQ (reference sequence). Looking up the rest from reference TRBV7-7 and TRBJ2-5 gives the full variable domain: GAGVSQSPRYKVTKRGQDVTLRCDPISSHATLYWYQQALGQGPEFLTYFNYEAQPDKSGLPSDRFSAERPEGSISTLTIQRTEQRDSAMYRCASSLGLFGLQETQYFGPGTRLLVL.

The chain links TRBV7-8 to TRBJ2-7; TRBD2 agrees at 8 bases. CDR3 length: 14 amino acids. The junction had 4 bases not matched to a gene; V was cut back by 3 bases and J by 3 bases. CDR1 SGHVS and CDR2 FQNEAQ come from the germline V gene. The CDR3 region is CASSFGLANYEQYF. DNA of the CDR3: TGTGCCAGCAGCTTCGGACTAGCTAACTACGAGCAGTACTTC.

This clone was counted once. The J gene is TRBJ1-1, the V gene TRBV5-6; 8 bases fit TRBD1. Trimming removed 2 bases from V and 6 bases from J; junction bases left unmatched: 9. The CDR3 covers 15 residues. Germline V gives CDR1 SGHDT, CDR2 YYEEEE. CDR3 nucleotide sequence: TGTGCCAGCAGCTTACAGGGGGTCGTTATCGCTGAAGCTTTCTTT. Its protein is CASSLQGVVIAEAFF.

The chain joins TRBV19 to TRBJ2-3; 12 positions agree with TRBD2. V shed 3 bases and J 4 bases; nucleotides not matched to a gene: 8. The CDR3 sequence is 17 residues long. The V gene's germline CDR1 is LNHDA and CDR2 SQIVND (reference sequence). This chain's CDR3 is CASSMTTSGSMADTQYF. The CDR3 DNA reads TGTGCCAGTAGTATGACGACTAGCGGGAGTATGGCAGATACGCAGTATTTT.

The CDR3 loop reads CASSQVRGSRTGELFF. DNA of the CDR3: TGCGCCAGCAGCCAAGTCAGGGGGAGCAGGACCGGGGAGCTGTTTTTT. The chain has TRBV4-3 and TRBJ2-2; 7 bases fit TRBD1. CDR1 is LGHNA, CDR2 YSLEER, per germline. The CDR3 loop spans 16 amino acids. Trimming at V came to 1 base and at J to 5 bases, leaving 7 bases not matched to a gene.

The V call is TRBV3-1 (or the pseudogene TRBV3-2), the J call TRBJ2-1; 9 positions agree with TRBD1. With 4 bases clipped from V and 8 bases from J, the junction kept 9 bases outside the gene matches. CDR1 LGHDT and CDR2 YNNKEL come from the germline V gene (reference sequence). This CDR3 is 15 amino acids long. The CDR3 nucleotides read TGTGCCAGCAGCCTCCTGGGACAGGGTAGGGATGAGCAGTTCTTC. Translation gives CASSLLGQGRDEQFF.